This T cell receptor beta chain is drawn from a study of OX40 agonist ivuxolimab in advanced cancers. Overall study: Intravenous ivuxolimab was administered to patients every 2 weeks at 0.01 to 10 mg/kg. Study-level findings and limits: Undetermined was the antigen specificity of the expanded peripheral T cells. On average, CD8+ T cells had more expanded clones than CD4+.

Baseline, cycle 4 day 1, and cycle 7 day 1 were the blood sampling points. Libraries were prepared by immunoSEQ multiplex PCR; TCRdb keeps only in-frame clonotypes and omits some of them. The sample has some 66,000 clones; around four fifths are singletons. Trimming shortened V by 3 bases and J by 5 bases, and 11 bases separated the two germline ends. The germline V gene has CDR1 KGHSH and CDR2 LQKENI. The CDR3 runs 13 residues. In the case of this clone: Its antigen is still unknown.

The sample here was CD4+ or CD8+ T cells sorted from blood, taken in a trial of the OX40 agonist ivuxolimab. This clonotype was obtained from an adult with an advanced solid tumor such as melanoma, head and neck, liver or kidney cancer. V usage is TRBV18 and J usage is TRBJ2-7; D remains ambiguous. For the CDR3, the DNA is TGTGCCAGCTCACCTTCAGACTGGGACGAGCAGTACTTC. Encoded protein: CASSPSDWDEQYF.